This TCR beta chain was documented in a study of T cell responses to AZD1222 COVID-19 vaccine. Overall study results and limits: In the spike-specific TCR repertoire, nearly half reportedly target unmutated variant regions. Only six people who got AZD1222 tested seropositive at baseline. Scientists sampled the repertoires only once the peak T cell response had passed.

In the case of this clone: As yet, its antigen is unknown.

Pooled samples include second doses given at about 4 or 12 weeks. Sequencing used immunoSEQ multiplex PCR; TCRdb keeps in-frame clones, though not all of them. The sample carries more than 80,000 clones, 80% to 90% recorded once. Source: peripheral blood, taken 28 days after the second AZD1222 dose. This clonotype was sampled from an adult who received the AZD1222 COVID-19 vaccine.

This CDR3 reads CASSLGGAPDTGELFF. CDR3 DNA: TGTGCCAGCAGTTTAGGAGGGGCCCCCGACACCGGGGAGCTGTTTTTT. The chain is built from TRBV28 and TRBJ2-2, with D maybe TRBD2 (6 bases). Deletions cut 2 bases from V and 3 bases from J, with 13 bases between. Germline V lookup: CDR1 MDHEN, CDR2 SYDVKM. The CDR3 covers 16 residues.